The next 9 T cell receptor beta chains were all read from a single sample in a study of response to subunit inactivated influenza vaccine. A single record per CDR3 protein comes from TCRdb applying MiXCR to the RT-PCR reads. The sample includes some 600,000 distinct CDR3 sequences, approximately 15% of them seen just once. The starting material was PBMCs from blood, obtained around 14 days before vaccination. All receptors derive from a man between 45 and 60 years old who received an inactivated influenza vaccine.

CDR3 protein: CASTQGNYGYTF. The CDR3 bases are TGTGCCAGCACTCAGGGGAACTATGGCTACACCTTC. The chain uses TRBV28 and TRBJ1-2, with D possibly being TRBD1 (6 bases). This CDR3 has 12 residues. The V gene's germline CDR1 is MDHEN and CDR2 SYDVKM. Trimming took 7 bases from V and 2 from J, leaving 8 bases between them.

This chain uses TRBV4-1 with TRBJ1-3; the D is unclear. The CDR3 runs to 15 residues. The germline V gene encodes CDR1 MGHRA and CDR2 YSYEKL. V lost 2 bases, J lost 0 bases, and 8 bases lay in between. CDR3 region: CASSQMAGSGNTIYF. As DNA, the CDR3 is TGCGCCAGCAGCCAAATGGCGGGCTCTGGAAACACCATATATTTT.

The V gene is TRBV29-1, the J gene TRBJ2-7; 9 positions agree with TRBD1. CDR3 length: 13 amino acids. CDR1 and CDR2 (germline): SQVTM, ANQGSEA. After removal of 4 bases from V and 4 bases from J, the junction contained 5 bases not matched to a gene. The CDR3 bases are TGCAGCGTTGTGAAGGACAGGGGATACGAGCAGTACTTC. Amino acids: CSVVKDRGYEQYF.

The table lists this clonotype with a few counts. The CDR3 sequence: CASSKQGASVGETQYF. The CDR3 DNA sequence: TGTGCCAGCAGCAAACAGGGGGCGAGCGTGGGGGAGACCCAGTACTTC. The chain employs TRBV7-2 and TRBJ2-5, with TRBD1 identical over 9 bases. CDR3 length equals 16 residues. Germline CDR1 is SGHTA and CDR2 is FQGNSA. V gave up 5 bases and J gave up 5 bases; unmatched junction bases: 12.

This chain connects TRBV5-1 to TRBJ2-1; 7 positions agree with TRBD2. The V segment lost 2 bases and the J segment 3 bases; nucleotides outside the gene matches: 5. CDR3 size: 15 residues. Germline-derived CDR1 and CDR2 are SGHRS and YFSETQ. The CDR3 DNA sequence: TGCGCCAGCAGCTTTATGGCGGGGGACTACAATGAGCAGTTCTTC. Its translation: CASSFMAGDYNEQFF.

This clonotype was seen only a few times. CDR3 sequence (DNA): TGCAGTGCCGCGGGACTGGCCTACGAGCAGTACTTC. Translating it yields CSAAGLAYEQYF. The chain joins TRBV20-1 to TRBJ2-7; a possible D gene is TRBD2 (6 bases). Germline loops: CDR1 DFQATT, CDR2 SNEGSKA (reference sequence). The CDR3 totals 12 residues. V was clipped by 6 bases and J by 2 bases, with 11 bases between them.

The CDR3 region is CASSLKAGARTDTQYF. The DNA of the CDR3 is TGTGCCAGCAGCTTGAAAGCGGGGGCCCGCACAGATACGCAGTATTTT. The chain links TRBV5-4 to TRBJ2-3; 8 bases map to TRBD2. The CDR3 loop spans 16 amino acids. In germline, CDR1 is SGHNT, CDR2 YYREEE (reference sequence). Germline trimming cut 1 base from V and 1 base from J; bases unmatched to any gene: 5.

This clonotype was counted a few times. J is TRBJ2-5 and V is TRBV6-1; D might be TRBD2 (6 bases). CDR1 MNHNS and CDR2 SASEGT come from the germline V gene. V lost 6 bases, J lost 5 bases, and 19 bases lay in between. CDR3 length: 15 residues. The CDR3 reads CASSGNLLRGETQYF. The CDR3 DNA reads TGTGCCAGCAGCGGGAACCTGCTACGGGGGGAGACCCAGTACTTC.

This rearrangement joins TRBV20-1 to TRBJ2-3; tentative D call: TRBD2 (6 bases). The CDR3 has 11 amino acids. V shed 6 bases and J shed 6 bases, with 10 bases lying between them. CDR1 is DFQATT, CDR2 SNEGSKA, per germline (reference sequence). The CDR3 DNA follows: TGCAGTGCCCTCAGCGGGGATACGCAGTATTTT. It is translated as CSALSGDTQYF.